This T cell receptor (beta chain) comes out of a study of ipilimumab plus nivolumab after autologous stem cell transplantation. For the study at large: A median of about eight nivolumab and roughly 5 ipilimumab doses were given. General study results and limits: TCR repertoire, Treg phenotype and gut microbiota reportedly support more study of this approach.

Through week 26, nivolumab 3 mg/kg IV was given weeks 1, 4, 7, 10, then biweekly. This clone was detected a few times. As yet, its antigen is unknown. Method: immunoSEQ multiplex PCR; TCRdb's copy keeps in-frame clones and lacks some. The data hold tens of thousands of clones, with 75% to 85% observed a single time. The ends were cut back, 7 bases at V and 0 bases at J, with 9 bases in the middle. This CDR3 spans 12 amino acids. In germline, CDR1 is SQVTM, CDR2 ANQGSEA. The sequence came from a male donor with diffuse large B-cell lymphoma. The sequencing used PBMCs, collected in a trial of ipilimumab plus nivolumab as post-transplant consolidation. This chain joins TRBV29-1 and TRBJ1-1; D ambiguous. The CDR3 region is CSAGKMNTEAFF. The CDR3 region has the DNA TGCAGCGCCGGGAAAATGAACACTGAAGCTTTCTTT.